Shown below are 21 T cell receptor beta chains from a single sample sequenced in a study of blood T cell repertoires in COVID-19. Sequencing used immunoSEQ multiplex PCR; TCRdb keeps in-frame clones, though not all of them. Among about 100,000 clones listed, 85% were seen once. The specimen was peripheral blood. Source of these receptors: a man aged 50-59 years with active or convalescent COVID-19.

The rearrangement uses TRBV19 and TRBJ2-1; unclear D gene. V was clipped by 3 bases and J by 4 bases, with 7 bases between them. Germline assignment: CDR1 LNHDA and CDR2 SQIVND (reference sequence). The CDR3 consists of 13 residues. CDR3 sequence: CASSIQIYNEQFF. The CDR3 region has the DNA TGTGCCAGTAGTATCCAGATATACAATGAGCAGTTCTTC.

This rearrangement joins TRBV27 to TRBJ2-7; 8 bases are a match to TRBD2. V trimming: 2 bases; J trimming: 6 bases; junction bases outside the gene matches: 6. Germline assignment: CDR1 MNHEY and CDR2 SMNVEV (reference sequence). This CDR3 has 14 residues. Here the CDR3 reads CASSLLAGIGEQYF. The CDR3 coding sequence is TGTGCCAGCAGTTTACTAGCGGGTATCGGCGAGCAGTACTTC.

The CDR3 DNA reads TGTGCCAGCAGCCCGACAGGGAGAGGAAACACCATATATTTT. Translation: CASSPTGRGNTIYF. The chain has TRBV5-6 and TRBJ1-3, with 7 bases matching TRBD1. Germline CDR1 and CDR2: SGHDT and YYEEEE. The V segment lost 4 bases and the J segment 4 bases; nucleotides outside the gene matches: 5. This CDR3 region has 14 residues.

The chain employs TRBV27 and TRBJ2-1; 9 nucleotides agree with TRBD1. V trimming: 4 bases; J trimming: 5 bases; junction bases outside the gene matches: 3. CDR1 is MNHEY, CDR2 SMNVEV, per germline (reference sequence). The CDR3 runs 14 residues. This CDR3 is CASSSDRGDNEQFF. The CDR3 DNA follows: TGTGCCAGCAGTTCGGACAGGGGCGACAATGAGCAGTTCTTC.

The chain is built from TRBV10-3 and TRBJ1-2, with 10 bases matching TRBD1. The CDR3 loop spans 15 amino acids. Losses at the gene ends were 4 bases for V and 8 bases for J; bases not matched to a gene: 10. Per the germline V gene, CDR1 is ENHRY and CDR2 is SYGVKD. The CDR3 spells CAISGRQGANGGYTF. For the CDR3, the DNA is TGTGCCATCAGTGGACGACAGGGGGCAAACGGCGGCTACACCTTC.

CDR3 sequence reads: CASTVGSYGYTF. The CDR3 DNA is TGTGCCAGCACGGTGGGGAGCTATGGCTACACCTTC. V gene TRBV19 combines with J gene TRBJ1-2; D gene ambiguous. Trimming left V 9 bases short and J 4 bases short, with 12 bases between. Germline CDR1 LNHDA, CDR2 SQIVND (reference sequence). This CDR3 spans 12 amino acids.

The chain couples TRBV24-1 to TRBJ2-3; D not certain. The CDR3 is 17 residues long. Germline CDR1 and CDR2: KGHDR and SFDVKD. V dropped 0 bases and J dropped 3 bases, with 15 bases sitting between them. The CDR3 is CATSDLTAVARTDTQYF. The CDR3 DNA reads as TGTGCCACCAGTGATTTGACTGCGGTGGCACGGACAGATACGCAGTATTTT.

The V call is TRBV5-6, the J call TRBJ2-1; 10 bases map to TRBD1. The J segment lost 2 bases and the V segment lost 7 bases, leaving 9 bases of the junction unmatched. CDR3 length equals 16 residues. Per the germline V gene, CDR1 is SGHDT and CDR2 is YYEEEE. The CDR3 DNA sequence: TGTGCCAGCTCCTTGGACAGGGGGATTACCTACAATGAGCAGTTCTTC. It translates to CASSLDRGITYNEQFF.

This chain joins TRBV9 and TRBJ1-3; a weak D match, TRBD1 (5 bases). There are 15 residues in the CDR3. V lost 0 bases and J 0 bases, leaving 7 bases between the germline ends. Germline V gene lookup returns CDR1 SGDLS and CDR2 YYNGEE. CDR3 amino acids: CASSVGGTSGNTIYF. The DNA of the CDR3 is TGTGCCAGCAGCGTAGGGGGCACCTCTGGAAACACCATATATTTT.

This chain connects TRBV5-1 to TRBJ1-4, with TRBD1 identical over 7 bases. Germline CDR1 SGHRS, CDR2 YFSETQ. The CDR3 spans 14 residues. Germline trimming cut 5 bases from V and 3 bases from J; bases unmatched to any gene: 4. CDR3 sequence (DNA): TGCGCCAGCAGTACGGGACAGCCTAATGAAAAACTGTTTTTT. Its protein is CASSTGQPNEKLFF.

The chain has TRBV14 and TRBJ1-1, with TRBD1 matching over 8 bases. In germline, CDR1 is SGHDN, CDR2 FVKESK. This CDR3 region has 12 residues. With V trimmed by 6 bases and J by 5 bases, 2 bases remained unmatched. CDR3 in DNA: TGTGCCAGCAGGGACAGGGCAACTGAAGCTTTCTTT. Residues: CASRDRATEAFF.

The J gene is TRBJ1-2, the V gene TRBV14; D unclear. The CDR3 is 13 amino acids. V gave up 3 bases and J gave up 8 bases, with 13 bases separating them. Germline V gene sequence: CDR1 SGHDN, CDR2 FVKESK. In DNA, the CDR3 is TGTGCCAGCAGCCAGTCCCCAGGTTTCGGCTACACCTTC. Its protein product is CASSQSPGFGYTF.

The gene calls are TRBV4-1 and TRBJ2-1, with D tentatively TRBD2 (6 bases). V gave up 4 bases and J gave up 8 bases, with 18 bases separating them. The CDR3 has 15 residues. Germline V gene lookup returns CDR1 MGHRA and CDR2 YSYEKL. CDR3 DNA: TGCGCCAGCAGCCCCAAGGTCCGGGACTCGGATGAGCAGTTCTTC. This gives the protein CASSPKVRDSDEQFF.

The chain combines TRBV11-3 with TRBJ2-7; 7 bases are shared with TRBD1. The CDR3 totals 16 residues. Germline V lookup: CDR1 SGHNT, CDR2 YENEEA. Trimming removed 1 base from V and 6 bases from J; junction bases left unmatched: 12. The CDR3 reads CASSLVLGQRIIEQYF. The CDR3, as DNA: TGTGCCAGCAGCTTAGTCTTGGGACAGCGCATTATCGAGCAGTACTTC.

Details on this clone: The sample has other DNA sequences that encode this CDR3 too. The chain links TRBV4-1 to TRBJ1-2, with D perhaps TRBD1 (6 bases). CDR1 and CDR2 from the germline V gene are MGHRA and YSYEKL. This CDR3 is built from 14 residues. V lost 3 bases and J 8 bases, leaving 16 bases between the germline ends. CDR3 in DNA: TGCGCCAGCAGCCAGGAACAGGGCTCGGGCGGCTACACCTTC. It encodes CASSQEQGSGGYTF.

J is TRBJ1-4 and V is TRBV11-3; 7 bases match TRBD1. Germline CDR1 reads SGHNT; CDR2 reads YENEEA. J was trimmed by 5 bases and V by 4 bases; bases with no gene match: 4. The CDR3 covers 14 residues. CDR3 nucleotide sequence: TGTGCCAGCAGCTCGAGACAGGGAAATGAAAAACTGTTTTTT. The encoded protein is CASSSRQGNEKLFF.

V is TRBV6-5 and J is TRBJ1-5; D possibly corresponds to TRBD1 (5 bases). V dropped 6 bases and J dropped 5 bases, with 17 bases sitting between them. CDR3 size: 15 residues. Germline V CDR1 and CDR2: MNHEY, SVGAGI. The CDR3 is CASRNGGRADQPQHF. The CDR3 DNA reads as TGTGCCAGCAGAAATGGGGGGAGAGCTGATCAGCCCCAGCATTTT.

V and J are TRBV12-3 or TRBV12-4 and TRBJ2-7; maybe TRBD1 (6 bases). The CDR3 is 12 amino acids. V was pared by 1 base and J by 6 bases, with 7 bases between. CDR3 loop: CASSLVGGEQYF. The CDR3 coding sequence is TGTGCCAGCAGTTTAGTAGGGGGCGAGCAGTACTTC.

This chain links TRBV5-1 with TRBJ1-2, with TRBD1 as a possible D gene (5 bases). Germline CDR1 and CDR2: SGHRS and YFSETQ. Trimming took 0 bases from V and 7 from J, leaving 16 bases between them. CDR3 size: 15 residues. The CDR3 nucleotides read TGCGCCAGCAGCTTGGGACGGGCCAGGGTTTCTGGCTACACCTTC. Its translation is CASSLGRARVSGYTF.

The J gene is TRBJ1-5, the V gene TRBV6-5, with TRBD1 matching 9 bases. CDR1 is MNHEY, CDR2 SVGAGI, per germline. V was pared by 4 bases and J by 7 bases, with 8 bases of the junction left unmatched. The CDR3 is 15 residues long. The CDR3 region is CASSSTTGGGQPQHF. CDR3 DNA sequence: TGTGCCAGCAGTTCTACGACAGGGGGTGGGCAGCCCCAGCATTTT.

V is TRBV5-1 and J is TRBJ2-3, with 8 bases identical to TRBD2. The CDR3 has 14 residues. CDR1 and CDR2 (germline): SGHRS, YFSETQ. Losses at the gene ends were 9 bases for V and 2 bases for J; bases not matched to a gene: 8. This chain's CDR3 is CATRSGSITDTQYF. CDR3 DNA: TGCGCCACCAGAAGCGGGAGCATCACAGATACGCAGTATTTT.